In this sample, the clone carrying this TCR beta chain turned up a few times. Antigen: not known. Trimming took off 0 bases at V and 0 bases at J, with 8 bases between the two ends. The germline V gene encodes CDR1 SGDLS and CDR2 YYNGEE. The CDR3 covers 15 residues. This sample stems from a study of post-analysis software for immune sequencing data. Study background: Several disease courses (relapsing-remitting, secondary progressive and progressive-relapsing) of multiple sclerosis were included.

Study-level results: Elevated frequency relative to controls characterized roughly 5 TRBV segments in patients, TRBV5-6, TRBV5-1 and TRBV20-1 among them.

TCR beta libraries were prepared from cDNA with unique molecular identifiers. T cells numbering roughly 1 to 10 million yielded 450,000 to 600,000 cDNA molecules. A single record per CDR3 protein comes from TCRdb applying MiXCR to the PCR reads. The sample has hundreds of thousands of distinct CDR3 sequences, 25% to 30% seen once. This sequence was found in a girl under 18 with multiple sclerosis. The V and J genes are TRBV9 and TRBJ2-3; D is uncertain. The specimen sequenced was blood. This CDR3 is CASSVAPVSTDTQYF. CDR3 in DNA: TGTGCCAGCAGCGTAGCGCCCGTAAGCACAGATACGCAGTATTTT.